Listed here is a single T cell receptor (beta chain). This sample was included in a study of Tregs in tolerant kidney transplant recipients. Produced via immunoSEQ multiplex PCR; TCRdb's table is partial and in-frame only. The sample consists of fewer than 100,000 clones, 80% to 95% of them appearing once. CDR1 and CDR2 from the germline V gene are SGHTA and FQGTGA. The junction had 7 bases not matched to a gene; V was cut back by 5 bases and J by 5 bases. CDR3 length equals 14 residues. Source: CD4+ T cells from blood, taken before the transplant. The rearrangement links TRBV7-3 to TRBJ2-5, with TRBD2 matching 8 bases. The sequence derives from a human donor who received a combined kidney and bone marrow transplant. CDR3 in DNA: TGTGCCAGCAGCCACCTGGGACTAGTGGAGACCCAGTACTTC. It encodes CASSHLGLVETQYF.